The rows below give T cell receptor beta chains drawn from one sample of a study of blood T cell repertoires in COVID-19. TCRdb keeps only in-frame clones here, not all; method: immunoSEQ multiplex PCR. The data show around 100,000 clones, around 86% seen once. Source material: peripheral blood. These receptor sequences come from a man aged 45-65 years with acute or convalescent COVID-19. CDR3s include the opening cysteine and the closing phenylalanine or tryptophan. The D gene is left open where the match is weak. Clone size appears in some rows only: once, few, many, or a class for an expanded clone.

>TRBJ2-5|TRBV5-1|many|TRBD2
TGCGCCAGCAGCAAGGTGGCGGGAGGGCCAGGCAGAGAGACCCAGTACTTC
CASSKVAGGPGRETQYF
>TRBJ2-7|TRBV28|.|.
TGTGCCAGCAGTTTCGGCGGGGCAGCCTACGAGCAGTACTTC
CASSFGGAAYEQYF
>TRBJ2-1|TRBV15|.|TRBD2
TGTGCCACCAGCTCCCCCGGACTAGCGGGATATAGCTCGAGCTCCTACAATGAGCAGTTCTTC
CATSSPGLAGYSSSSYNEQFF
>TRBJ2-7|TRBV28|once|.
TGTGCTTGCGGAGGAAATTACGAGCAGTACTTC
CACGGNYEQYF
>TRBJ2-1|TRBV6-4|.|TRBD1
TGTGCCAGCAGCGAGGACAGGGCGGTAGATGAGCAGTTCTTC
CASSEDRAVDEQFF
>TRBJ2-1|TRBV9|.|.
TGTGCCAGCAGCGTAGGGGGGGAACCTTCCTACAATGAGCAGTTCTTC
CASSVGGEPSYNEQFF
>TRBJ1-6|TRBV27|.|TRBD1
TGTGCCAGCAGTTTGGTCGGGACAGGGGCATCACCCCTCCACTTT
CASSLVGTGASPLHF
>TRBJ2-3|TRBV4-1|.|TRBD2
TGCGCCAGCAGCTCGACTAGCGGGCGCACAGATACGCAGTATTTT
CASSSTSGRTDTQYF
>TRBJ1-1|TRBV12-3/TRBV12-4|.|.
TGTGCCAGCAGGCGGACAGCGAACACTGAAGCTTTCTTT
CASRRTANTEAFF
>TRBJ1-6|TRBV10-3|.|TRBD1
TGTGCCATCAGGGCCGGGACAGATAATTCACCCCTCCACTTT
CAIRAGTDNSPLHF
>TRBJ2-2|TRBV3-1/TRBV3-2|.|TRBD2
TGTGCCAGCAGCCCCTGGGGGGGCACCGGGGAGCTGTTTTTT
CASSPWGGTGELFF
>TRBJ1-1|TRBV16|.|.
TGTGCCAGCAGCCAATCTCCGGGGAACACTGAAGCTTTCTTT
CASSQSPGNTEAFF
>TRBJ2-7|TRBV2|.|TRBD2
TGTGCCAGCAGTGATGGACTAGCGATCTACGAGCAGTACTTC
CASSDGLAIYEQYF
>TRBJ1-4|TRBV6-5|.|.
TGTGCCAGCAGCCGGACAGTCCCCGGGAATTTAGTACTGTTTTTT
CASSRTVPGNLVLFF
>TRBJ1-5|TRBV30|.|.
TGTGCCTGGAGTCTAGGGGGGGGCTTTAGCAATCAGCCCCAGCATTTT
CAWSLGGGFSNQPQHF
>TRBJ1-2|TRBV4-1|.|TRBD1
TGCGCCAGCAGCCAAGAAGACAGGGGAGGATATGGCTACACCTTC
CASSQEDRGGYGYTF
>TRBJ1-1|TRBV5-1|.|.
TGCGCCAGCAGCTTGATAGTGAACACTGAAGCTTTCTTT
CASSLIVNTEAFF
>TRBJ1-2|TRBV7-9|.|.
TGTGCCAGCAGCGCGGAAAAAGAAGGCTACACCTTC
CASSAEKEGYTF
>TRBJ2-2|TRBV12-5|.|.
TGTGCTAGTGGTTTGGTTACAGAGAACACCGGGGAGCTGTTTTTT
CASGLVTENTGELFF
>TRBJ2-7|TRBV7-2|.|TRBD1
TGTGCCAGCAGGGGACAGGGGTCCTACGAGCAGTACTTC
CASRGQGSYEQYF